One and the same sample provided the 20 T cell receptor beta chains below, sequenced in a study of blood T cell repertoires in COVID-19. The assay was immunoSEQ multiplex PCR, and TCRdb's table has in-frame clones only and misses some. The data contain 110,000 or so clones, roughly 85% of them seen just once; the ten biggest clones take up 3% to 3.5%. Sequenced material: peripheral blood. These receptors were collected from a man aged 40-49 years with acute or convalescent COVID-19.

V and J are TRBV24-1 and TRBJ2-1; 9 bases are shared with TRBD2. The CDR3 has 17 residues. Germline lookup yields CDR1 KGHDR and CDR2 SFDVKD. V lost 3 bases, J lost 3 bases, and 8 bases stayed unmatched. DNA of the CDR3: TGTGCCACCAGTGATGTATCTAGCGGGACCTTCTACAATGAGCAGTTCTTC. Translated, it gives CATSDVSSGTFYNEQFF.

This chain uses TRBV6-2 or TRBV6-3 with TRBJ2-7; TRBD2 might be the D (6 bases). The CDR3 runs to 14 residues. Trimming cost V 6 bases and J 7 bases, with 19 bases left between them. Germline values: CDR1 MNHEY, CDR2 SVGEGT. As DNA, the CDR3 is TGTGCCAGCAGCCGAAGACCGGGACTCCATGAGCAGTACTTC. Its protein is CASSRRPGLHEQYF.

The rearrangement joins TRBV6-5 to TRBJ2-2; no clear D. The V gene lost 3 bases and the J gene lost 4 bases, with 3 bases spanning the gap. The CDR3 has 12 residues. Germline CDR1 reads MNHEY; CDR2 reads SVGAGI. The CDR3, as DNA: TGTGCCAGCAGTTATAGCACCGGGGAGCTGTTTTTT. The encoded protein is CASSYSTGELFF.

The V gene is TRBV5-1, the J gene TRBJ2-6; D remains unclear. V gave up 4 bases and J gave up 2 bases, with 10 bases separating them. There are 15 residues in the CDR3. Per germline, CDR1 SGHRS and CDR2 YFSETQ. The CDR3 sequence is CASSLTATGANVLTF. CDR3 bases: TGCGCCAGCAGCCTAACTGCTACTGGGGCCAACGTCCTGACTTTC.

This chain uses TRBV4-2 with TRBJ1-4, with 9 bases identical to TRBD1. The CDR3 is 17 residues long. Germline V CDR1 and CDR2: LGHNA, YNFKEQ. The junction had 7 bases not matched to a gene; V was cut back by 0 bases and J by 5 bases. The CDR3, as DNA: TGTGCCAGCAGCCAAGACGGTCCCGGGACAGGGAATGAAAAACTGTTTTTT. It specifies CASSQDGPGTGNEKLFF.

The chain employs TRBV20-1 and TRBJ1-4; 7 nucleotides align to TRBD1. Germline CDR1 DFQATT, CDR2 SNEGSKA (reference sequence). V gave up 3 bases and J gave up 9 bases; unmatched junction bases: 13. The CDR3 is 15 residues long. CDR3 protein: CSASQEGAGSKKLFF. CDR3 nucleotides: TGCAGTGCTAGTCAGGAGGGGGCAGGGAGTAAAAAACTGTTTTTT.

This chain links TRBV3-1 (or the pseudogene TRBV3-2) with TRBJ2-3; TRBD2 matches 11 bases. The CDR3 consists of 15 residues. The V segment lost 4 bases and the J segment 4 bases; nucleotides outside the gene matches: 4. The germline gives CDR1 LGHDT, CDR2 YNNKEL (reference sequence). In DNA form, the CDR3 reads TGTGCCAGCAGCCTAGCGGGGGGGCCGGCAGATACGCAGTATTTT. Its protein product is CASSLAGGPADTQYF.

The rearrangement links TRBV4-1 to TRBJ2-3, with 13 bases lining up with TRBD2. Germline CDR1 and CDR2: MGHRA and YSYEKL. Trimming took 1 base from V and 6 from J; bases not matched to a gene: 7. The CDR3 spans 17 residues. In DNA form, the CDR3 reads TGCGCCAGCAGCCAAGTACTAGCGGGGGGGCAGAAGGATACGCAGTATTTT. The encoded protein is CASSQVLAGGQKDTQYF.

The chain recombines TRBV3-1 (or the pseudogene TRBV3-2) with TRBJ2-7, with TRBD1 identical over 12 bases. Germline trimming cut 4 bases from V and 4 bases from J; bases unmatched to any gene: 8. Germline V CDR1 and CDR2: LGHDT, YNNKEL (reference sequence). CDR3 size: 16 residues. CDR3 loop: CASSLWDRGRQYEQYF. The CDR3 nucleotides are TGTGCCAGCAGCCTTTGGGACAGGGGGCGTCAATACGAGCAGTACTTC.

The V gene is TRBV9, the J gene TRBJ1-5; TRBD1 might be the D (5 bases). V was trimmed by 4 bases and J by 4 bases, leaving 24 bases between them. The germline V gene has CDR1 SGDLS and CDR2 YYNGEE. The CDR3 is 18 amino acids. Here the CDR3 reads CASSPPRGWVDGNQPQHF. For the CDR3, the DNA is TGTGCCAGCAGCCCACCGCGGGGCTGGGTGGATGGAAATCAGCCCCAGCATTTT.

This chain connects TRBV18 to TRBJ1-1; 7 bases align to TRBD1. Trimming took 3 bases from V and 1 from J; bases not matched to a gene: 8. This CDR3 comprises 16 residues. Germline loops: CDR1 KGHSH, CDR2 LQKENI. The CDR3 reads CASSPRLGQWNTEAFF. The CDR3 DNA reads as TGTGCCAGCTCACCCCGACTGGGACAGTGGAACACTGAAGCTTTCTTT.

This sequence joins TRBV7-3 and TRBJ1-2; no firm D call. The CDR3 has 13 residues. The V end lost 4 bases, the J end lost 6 bases, and 12 bases lay between the germline ends. Germline V gives CDR1 SGHTA, CDR2 FQGTGA. DNA of the CDR3: TGTGCCAGCAGCTCCCCGACGAGGAATGGCTACACCTTC. Amino acids: CASSSPTRNGYTF.

The chain couples TRBV10-3 to TRBJ2-1, with 8 bases aligning to TRBD2. Trimming at V came to 0 bases and at J to 4 bases, leaving 5 bases not matched to a gene. The CDR3 has 16 residues. Germline V lookup: CDR1 ENHRY, CDR2 SYGVKD. The CDR3 sequence is CAISESRGGSYNEQFF. The CDR3 DNA reads as TGTGCCATCAGTGAGTCTCGGGGGGGGTCTTACAATGAGCAGTTCTTC.

The J gene is TRBJ1-6, the V gene TRBV24-1; 7 bases line up with TRBD1. This CDR3 comprises 15 residues. CDR1 KGHDR and CDR2 SFDVKD come from the germline V gene. V shed 0 bases, J shed 5 bases, and the junction held 0 bases outside the gene matches. The CDR3 sequence is CATSDLDRDNSPLHF. The CDR3 region has the DNA TGTGCCACCAGTGATTTGGACAGGGATAATTCACCCCTCCACTTT.

The rearrangement uses TRBV7-9 and TRBJ2-7, with 8 bases lining up with TRBD1. The CDR3 spans 15 residues. Germline CDR1 SEHNR, CDR2 FQNEAQ (reference sequence). Trimming took 3 bases from V and 1 from J; bases not matched to a gene: 5. CDR3 DNA: TGTGCCAGCAGCTTCGGGACAGGCCTTTCCTACGAGCAGTACTTC. This sequence encodes CASSFGTGLSYEQYF.

The chain recombines TRBV7-2 with TRBJ2-2; D gene ambiguous. This CDR3 is built from 14 residues. Per the germline V gene, CDR1 is SGHTA and CDR2 is FQGNSA. With 3 bases removed from V and 3 bases from J, the gap between germline ends came to 8 bases. The CDR3 here is CASSFPYYTGELFF. The CDR3 nucleotides read TGTGCCAGCAGCTTCCCATACTACACCGGGGAGCTGTTTTTT.

This chain joins TRBV5-1 and TRBJ2-4; no clear D. Trimming cost V 0 bases and J 1 base, with 11 bases left between them. The CDR3 is 16 amino acids. Germline CDR1 is SGHRS and CDR2 is YFSETQ. The CDR3 coding sequence is TGCGCCAGCAGCTTGGCTGCACAGTCGGCCAAAAACATTCAGTACTTC. Its protein is CASSLAAQSAKNIQYF.

The chain carries TRBV5-4 and TRBJ2-4, with 10 bases fitting TRBD2. V shed 0 bases, J shed 9 bases, and the junction held 12 bases outside the gene matches. Germline values: CDR1 SGHNT, CDR2 YYREEE (reference sequence). This CDR3 region has 17 residues. DNA for the CDR3: TGTGCCAGCAGCTTGGGTAGCGGGGGGCTCCAGATGTCCATTCAGTACTTC. Translating it yields CASSLGSGGLQMSIQYF.

The table lists this clone with a few counts. The chain joins TRBV2 to TRBJ1-5, with 7 bases matching TRBD1. Germline V CDR1 and CDR2: SNHLY, FYNNEI. The CDR3 contains 17 residues. The ends lost 5 bases at V and 4 bases at J; junction bases unmatched: 14. The chain's CDR3 is CASSYNRDSRLNQPQHF. DNA for the CDR3: TGTGCCAGCAGTTACAATAGGGACAGCAGATTAAATCAGCCCCAGCATTTT.

DNA for the CDR3: TGCGCCAGCAGCCATGGAGACCCGGGGATTCAAGAGACCCAGTACTTC. Translating gives CASSHGDPGIQETQYF. The rearrangement uses TRBV4-3 and TRBJ2-5; TRBD2 might be the D (5 bases). CDR3 length: 16 amino acids. With 3 bases removed from V and 2 bases from J, the gap between germline ends came to 16 bases. Looked up from germline, CDR1 is LGHNA and CDR2 is YSLEER.